This entry features one T cell receptor beta chain sequence. Its antigen is currently unknown. A much bigger clone sits one base away, suggesting this may be a read error. These data originate in a study of T-cell memory formation after mild COVID-19. Study-wide findings and caveats: That cross-reactive memory joined was suggested by some responding clones appearing in pre-infection memory. Day 15 to 85 contracting clones showed balanced CD4/CD8; day 15 to 37 expanders favored CD4+.

This CDR3 contains 13 residues. V was shortened by 3 bases and J by 0 bases, with 6 bases between the two germline ends. Per germline, CDR1 SGHTA and CDR2 FQGNSA. Via MiXCR, TCRdb re-called the 5' RACE reads, giving one row per CDR3 protein. The sample consists of some 40,000 distinct CDR3 sequences, about 6.1% of them appearing once. The chain employs TRBV7-2 and TRBJ2-7; the D gene could be TRBD1 or TRBD2 (5 bases each). The clonotype originates from an adult who had mild COVID-19 (a few samples of this study predate the infection). Cell type and time point are not known. The source material was PBMCs or a T cell subset sorted from them (not recorded which). The CDR3 sequence: CASSLGDSYEQYF. The DNA of the CDR3 is TGTGCCAGCAGCTTGGGGGACTCCTACGAGCAGTACTTC.